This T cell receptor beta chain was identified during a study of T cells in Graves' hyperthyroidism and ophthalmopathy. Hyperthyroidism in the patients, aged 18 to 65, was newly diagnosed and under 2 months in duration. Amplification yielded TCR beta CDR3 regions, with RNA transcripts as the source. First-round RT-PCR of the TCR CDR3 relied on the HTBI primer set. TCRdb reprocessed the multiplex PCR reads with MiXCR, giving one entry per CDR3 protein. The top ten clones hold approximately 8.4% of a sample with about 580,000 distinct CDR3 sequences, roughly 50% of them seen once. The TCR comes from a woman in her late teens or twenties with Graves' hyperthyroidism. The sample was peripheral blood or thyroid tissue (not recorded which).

DNA for the CDR3: TGCGCCAGCAGCTTTAGCGGAGAGCACAATGAGCAGTACTTC. Protein: CASSFSGEHNEQYF. The chain uses TRBV5-1 and TRBJ2-7; possibly TRBD2 for D (6 bases). This CDR3 is 14 amino acids long. The germline gives CDR1 SGHRS, CDR2 YFSETQ. Deletions cut 2 bases from V and 7 bases from J, with 16 bases between.